The 32 T cell receptor beta chains below all came from one sample that was sequenced in a study of response to subunit inactivated influenza vaccine (dated by TCRdb to the late 2010s). Library preparation used RT-PCR. For sequencing, an Illumina HiSeq 2500 was employed. TCRdb took the public reads, trimmed them with fastp at Q25, ran MiXCR for clone calling and kept in-frame beta chains. When rows share a CDR3 protein, they turn into one entry using the most common DNA and genes. The table for this sample lists around 580,000 distinct CDR3 sequences; about 14% of them were counted only once. The ten largest clones represent over 8.5% of the sample. The source material was PBMCs from blood, sampled roughly 12 days after vaccination. All receptors come from a man in his forties or fifties who received an inactivated influenza vaccine. Donor details come from another sample of the same person, matched by shared clones.

The chain joins TRBV11-2 to TRBJ2-7, with TRBD1 as a possible D gene (6 bases). V was trimmed by 5 bases and J by 0 bases, leaving 11 bases between them. This CDR3 comprises 14 residues. CDR1 is SGHAT, CDR2 FQNNGV, per germline. CDR3 sequence (DNA): TGTGCCAGCAGCCAAATGGACAGCTCCTACGAGCAGTACTTC. Its translation: CASSQMDSSYEQYF.

The rearrangement links TRBV7-8 to TRBJ2-3; 9 nucleotides agree with TRBD1. Germline CDR1 SGHVS, CDR2 FQNEAQ. This CDR3 is 13 amino acids long. Trimming took 5 bases from V and 7 from J; bases not matched to a gene: 4. The DNA for the CDR3 is TGTGCCAGCAGCCGGGACAGGGAAAATACGCAGTATTTT. Its protein product is CASSRDRENTQYF. Supplemented by reference TRBV7-8 and TRBJ2-3, the full variable domain reads GAGVSQSPRYKVAKRGQDVALRCDPISGHVSLFWYQQALGQGPEFLTYFQNEAQLDKSGLPSDRFFAERPEGSVSTLKIQRTQQEDSAVYLCASSRDRENTQYFGPGTRLTVL.

The V gene is TRBV3-1, the J gene TRBJ1-1; 7 nucleotides agree with TRBD1. Germline loops: CDR1 LGHDT, CDR2 YNNKEL (reference sequence). This CDR3 is 18 amino acids long. V lost 3 bases and J lost 1; bases outside the gene matches: 14. The CDR3 sequence is CASSHRSLTGERNTEAFF. CDR3 nucleotides: TGTGCCAGCAGCCACCGTTCGCTTACAGGGGAACGGAACACTGAAGCTTTCTTT. Together with reference TRBV3-1 and TRBJ1-1, the CDR3 gives the full variable domain: DTAVSQTPKYLVTQMGNDKSIKCEQNLGHDTMYWYKQDSKKFLKIMFSYNNKELIINETVPNRFSPKSPDKAHLNLHINSLELGDSAVYFCASSHRSLTGERNTEAFFGQGTRLTVV.

The chain recombines TRBV6-1 with TRBJ2-5; TRBD1 or TRBD2 may be the D gene (5 bases each). The V gene lost 5 bases and the J gene lost 4 bases, with 17 bases spanning the gap. This CDR3 comprises 15 residues. Germline values: CDR1 MNHNS, CDR2 SASEGT. CDR3 loop: CASSRLERGRETQYF. CDR3 bases: TGTGCCAGCAGTCGTCTAGAACGGGGCCGAGAGACCCAGTACTTC.

J is TRBJ2-7 and V is TRBV7-2, with TRBD2 identical over 7 bases. Unmatched junction bases numbered 7, after V lost 5 bases and J lost 3 bases. The CDR3 is 14 amino acids. From germline, CDR1 is SGHTA and CDR2 FQGNSA. CDR3 amino acids: CASSPLRESYEQYF. The CDR3 nucleotides read TGTGCCAGCAGCCCACTGCGGGAGAGCTACGAGCAGTACTTC.

This clonotype was recorded at least ten times. The chain has TRBV7-8 and TRBJ1-4; D gene ambiguous. CDR1 and CDR2 from the germline V gene are SGHVS and FQNEAQ. The CDR3 extends over 13 amino acids. Trimming stripped 10 bases from V and 0 bases from J, with 9 bases between. This chain's CDR3 is CATSGATNEKLFF. The CDR3 DNA reads as TGTGCCACCTCGGGTGCAACTAATGAAAAACTGTTTTTT. Complete variable domain (other parts from reference TRBV7-8 and TRBJ1-4): GAGVSQSPRYKVAKRGQDVALRCDPISGHVSLFWYQQALGQGPEFLTYFQNEAQLDKSGLPSDRFFAERPEGSVSTLKIQRTQQEDSAVYLCATSGATNEKLFFGSGTQLSVL.

This clonotype was detected only a few times. V is TRBV5-5 and J is TRBJ2-7; 9 nucleotides align to TRBD1. The germline V gene has CDR1 SGHKS and CDR2 YYEKEE (reference sequence). The CDR3 runs 15 residues. The V gene end was trimmed by 0 bases and the J gene end by 5 bases; junction bases not matched to a gene: 6. In DNA, the CDR3 is TGTGCCAGCAGCTTGGCAGGACAGGGGAGACACGAGCAGTACTTC. It encodes CASSLAGQGRHEQYF.

The CDR3, as DNA: TGTGCCAGCAGCTTGACTAGCGGGGGGTACTCTGGGGCCAACGTCCTGACTTTC. Its protein is CASSLTSGGYSGANVLTF. The chain has TRBV6-5 and TRBJ2-6; TRBD2 matches at 13 bases. The V and J ends lost 6 bases and 0 bases, in that order; junction bases with no gene match: 5. CDR1 is MNHEY and CDR2 is SVGAGI in the germline V gene. This CDR3 region has 18 residues.

This chain joins TRBV4-2 and TRBJ2-7; 7 bases align to TRBD2. The germline gives CDR1 LGHNA, CDR2 YNFKEQ. CDR3 size: 17 residues. Trimming at V came to 1 base and at J to 5 bases, leaving 14 bases not matched to a gene. The CDR3 here is CASSQAFKREGGNEQYF. The CDR3 DNA is TGTGCCAGCAGCCAAGCTTTCAAGCGGGAAGGCGGAAACGAGCAGTACTTC.

V and J are TRBV20-1 and TRBJ2-2; 13 nucleotides align to TRBD2. The J segment lost 6 bases and the V segment lost 1 base, leaving 11 bases of the junction unmatched. This CDR3 spans 18 amino acids. CDR1 is DFQATT, CDR2 SNEGSKA, per germline (reference sequence). Here the CDR3 reads CSARALLAGGSKAGELFF. The DNA of the CDR3 is TGCAGTGCTAGAGCTCTACTAGCGGGAGGGTCGAAGGCCGGGGAGCTGTTTTTT.

The table lists this clonotype with many counts. This chain joins TRBV25-1 and TRBJ2-5, with 9 nucleotides matching TRBD2. The length of the CDR3 is 16 residues. With 4 bases clipped from V and 0 bases from J, the junction kept 6 bases outside the gene matches. Germline CDR1 MGHDK, CDR2 SYGVNS. In DNA form, the CDR3 reads TGTGCCAGCAGTGCCCTACGACTAGCGGACCAAGAGACCCAGTACTTC. Its protein product is CASSALRLADQETQYF. The full variable domain, rest sourced from reference TRBV25-1 and TRBJ2-5, is EADIYQTPRYLVIGTGKKITLECSQTMGHDKMYWYQQDPGMELHLIHYSYGVNSTEKGDLSSESTVSRIRTEHFPLTLESARPSHTSQYLCASSALRLADQETQYFGPGTRLLVL.

This chain joins TRBV20-1 and TRBJ2-1; 13 nucleotides line up with TRBD2. The CDR3 runs 16 residues. CDR1 and CDR2 from the germline V gene are DFQATT and SNEGSKA (reference sequence). With 4 bases clipped from V and 0 bases from J, the junction kept 3 bases outside the gene matches. The CDR3 nucleotides read TGCAGTGCTATGGGACTAGCGGGGAGCTCCTACAATGAGCAGTTCTTC. This codes for CSAMGLAGSSYNEQFF.

The chain links TRBV4-3 to TRBJ2-4; possibly TRBD1 or TRBD2 for D (5 bases each). The V gene lost 3 bases and the J gene lost 8 bases, with 14 bases spanning the gap. Germline CDR1 is LGHNA and CDR2 is YSLEER. This CDR3 has 14 residues. CDR3 region: CASSQTRDRDIQYF. DNA for the CDR3: TGCGCCAGCAGCCAGACAAGGGACCGGGACATTCAGTACTTC.

This clonotype was detected a few times. The genes are TRBV20-1 and TRBJ2-2; 8 nucleotides match TRBD1. This CDR3 has 16 residues. With 0 bases clipped from V and 4 bases from J, the junction kept 7 bases outside the gene matches. Germline-derived CDR1 and CDR2 are DFQATT and SNEGSKA (reference sequence). Here the CDR3 reads CSARDSDRGFTGELFF. The CDR3 nucleotides read TGCAGTGCTAGAGATTCCGACAGGGGATTCACCGGGGAGCTGTTTTTT.

This chain joins TRBV18 and TRBJ1-1, with 8 bases fitting TRBD1. V dropped 0 bases and J dropped 10; count of bases not matched to a gene: 13. CDR3 length equals 16 residues. Germline CDR1 and CDR2: KGHSH and LQKENI. Here the CDR3 reads CASSPPRGQVFGGAFF. CDR3 bases: TGTGCCAGCTCACCACCGAGGGGACAGGTGTTCGGGGGAGCTTTCTTT. The full variable domain, in which reference TRBV18 and TRBJ1-1 provide the parts outside the CDR3, is NAGVMQNPRHLVRRRGQEARLRCSPMKGHSHVYWYRQLPEEGLKFMVYLQKENIIDESGMPKERFSAEFPKEGPSILRIQQVVRGDSAAYFCASSPPRGQVFGGAFFGQGTRLTVV.

The V and J genes are TRBV6-2 or TRBV6-3 and TRBJ2-7; D may be TRBD1 (6 bases). Germline CDR1 and CDR2: MNHEY and SVGEGT. This CDR3 has 13 amino acids. V was shortened by 2 bases and J by 2 bases, with 7 bases between the two germline ends. The CDR3 loop is CASSYRTAYEQYF. Written as DNA, the CDR3 is TGTGCCAGCAGTTACCGGACAGCCTACGAGCAGTACTTC.

In its sample, this clonotype was seen many times. V is TRBV20-1 and J is TRBJ2-3; unclear D gene. Trimming took off 3 bases at V and 2 bases at J, with 3 bases between the two ends. The germline gives CDR1 DFQATT, CDR2 SNEGSKA (reference sequence). The length of the CDR3 is 11 residues. The DNA of the CDR3 is TGCAGTGCTAGTTTCACAGATACGCAGTATTTT. Translated, it gives CSASFTDTQYF.

In its sample, this clonotype was seen a few times. The chain recombines TRBV29-1 with TRBJ2-3; the match to TRBD2 covers 7 bases. V lost 2 bases, J lost 4 bases, and 9 bases stayed unmatched. Germline-derived CDR1 and CDR2 are SQVTM and ANQGSEA. CDR3 length: 15 amino acids. The chain's CDR3 is CSVESPSGEPDTQYF. In DNA form, the CDR3 reads TGCAGCGTTGAATCCCCCAGCGGGGAGCCAGATACGCAGTATTTT.

A few counts support this clonotype. The chain combines TRBV27 with TRBJ2-7; 9 bases are shared with TRBD1. Germline lookup yields CDR1 MNHEY and CDR2 SMNVEV (reference sequence). The junction had 11 bases not matched to a gene; V was cut back by 5 bases and J by 0 bases. CDR3 length: 17 residues. CDR3 protein: CASSPIAGTGISYEQYF. Here the CDR3 DNA reads TGTGCCAGCAGTCCAATAGCCGGGACAGGGATCTCCTACGAGCAGTACTTC.

This clonotype turned up a few times. The chain carries TRBV25-1 and TRBJ2-4; 11 nucleotides line up with TRBD2. V trimming: 6 bases; J trimming: 8 bases; junction bases outside the gene matches: 6. This CDR3 contains 14 residues. Germline V lookup: CDR1 MGHDK, CDR2 SYGVNS. CDR3 loop: CASSVAGGVDIQYF. The CDR3 nucleotides read TGTGCCAGCAGCGTAGCGGGGGGGGTGGACATTCAGTACTTC.

This clonotype showed up just a few times. The rearrangement joins TRBV10-3 to TRBJ2-7; 8 bases agree with TRBD1. CDR3 size: 15 residues. V shed 1 base, J shed 3 bases, and the junction held 5 bases outside the gene matches. Germline-derived CDR1 and CDR2 are ENHRY and SYGVKD. The DNA for the CDR3 is TGTGCCATCAGTGAGTGGACAGGGTTAAGCTACGAGCAGTACTTC. Translation: CAISEWTGLSYEQYF.

The rearrangement uses TRBV19 and TRBJ2-7; 7 bases match TRBD1. V lost 3 bases and J lost 3; bases outside the gene matches: 5. This CDR3 has 14 amino acids. The germline gives CDR1 LNHDA, CDR2 SQIVND (reference sequence). The CDR3 loop reads CASSIKGGSYEQYF. The CDR3 DNA reads TGTGCCAGTAGTATTAAAGGGGGCAGCTACGAGCAGTACTTC.

The V gene is TRBV20-1, the J gene TRBJ2-1; 8 bases fit TRBD2. Trimming took 1 base from V and 2 from J; bases not matched to a gene: 4. The CDR3 runs 15 residues. From germline, CDR1 is DFQATT and CDR2 SNEGSKA (reference sequence). The CDR3 is CSARANSGAYNEQFF. The CDR3 DNA follows: TGCAGTGCTAGAGCCAATAGCGGGGCCTACAATGAGCAGTTCTTC.

This clonotype has more than one count but fewer than ten. The chain recombines TRBV7-9 with TRBJ1-6; 7 bases are shared with TRBD1. The V gene's germline CDR1 is SEHNR and CDR2 FQNEAQ (reference sequence). J gave up 5 bases and V 8 bases, and 9 bases lay outside the gene matches. This CDR3 is 15 amino acids long. CDR3 DNA: TGTGCCAGCGCACAGGGGAATAAGAATAATTCACCCCTCCACTTT. This encodes CASAQGNKNNSPLHF.

This clonotype was observed many times. The chain links TRBV7-9 to TRBJ2-7, with 11 nucleotides matching TRBD1. The CDR3 is 15 residues long. CDR1 is SEHNR and CDR2 is FQNEAQ in the germline V gene (reference sequence). V lost 2 bases, J lost 2 bases, and 2 bases stayed unmatched. CDR3 DNA: TGTGCCAGCAGCTTACCGGGACAGGGGGCCTACGAGCAGTACTTC. It translates to CASSLPGQGAYEQYF.

This clonotype was detected ten times or more. The chain employs TRBV18 and TRBJ2-2; D not certain. Germline-derived CDR1 and CDR2 are KGHSH and LQKENI. The CDR3 length is 14 residues. With 3 bases removed from V and 2 bases from J, the gap between germline ends came to 7 bases. CDR3 nucleotide sequence: TGTGCCAGCTCACCTACAGCTAACACCGGGGAGCTGTTTTTT. Encoded protein: CASSPTANTGELFF.

The chain is built from TRBV6-5 and TRBJ1-2; TRBD1 matches at 7 bases. Looked up from germline, CDR1 is MNHEY and CDR2 is SVGAGI. The CDR3 is 15 residues long. The junction had 6 bases not matched to a gene; V was cut back by 2 bases and J by 3 bases. As DNA, the CDR3 is TGTGCCAGCAGTTACGAGGCCAGGGGGGACTATGGCTACACCTTC. This encodes CASSYEARGDYGYTF.

Regarding this clonotype: A read error may produce the germline difference seen at one junction end. This rearrangement joins TRBV7-6 to TRBJ2-5; D gene uncertain. This CDR3 is built from 13 residues. Germline V gene sequence: CDR1 SGHVS, CDR2 FNYEAQ. CDR3 sequence: CAISSRYGETQYF. Written as DNA, the CDR3 is TGTGCCATCAGCTCCAGATACGGAGAGACCCAGTACTTC.

The gene calls are TRBV7-2 and TRBJ2-3; D unresolved. In germline, CDR1 is SGHTA, CDR2 FQGNSA. Trimming took off 5 bases at V and 5 bases at J, with 11 bases between the two ends. The CDR3 totals 13 residues. Written as DNA, the CDR3 is TGTGCCAGCAGCCCCGGGCCGAGAGATACGCAGTATTTT. Translated: CASSPGPRDTQYF.

The genes are TRBV11-2 and TRBJ1-2; no definite D call. Between the trimmed V and J ends, which lost 5 bases and 9 bases, there was a span of 13 bases. CDR1 SGHAT and CDR2 FQNNGV come from the germline V gene. The CDR3 is made up of 12 amino acids. CDR3 region: CASSRSRASYTF. Here the CDR3 DNA reads TGTGCCAGCAGCCGTTCTCGGGCTAGCTACACCTTC. The whole variable domain, remainder taken from reference TRBV11-2 and TRBJ1-2, is EAGVAQSPRYKIIEKRQSVAFWCNPISGHATLYWYQQILGQGPKLLIQFQNNGVVDDSQLPKDRFSAERLKGVDSTLKIQPAKLEDSAVYLCASSRSRASYTFGSGTRLTVV.

This clonotype was picked up a small number of times. The rearrangement uses TRBV27 and TRBJ2-1, with TRBD2 matching over 16 bases. Germline loops: CDR1 MNHEY, CDR2 SMNVEV (reference sequence). The CDR3 runs to 16 residues. J was trimmed by 7 bases and V by 5 bases; bases with no gene match: 5. The CDR3 sequence: CASSPGTSGGANEQFF. Here the CDR3 DNA reads TGTGCCAGCAGTCCCGGGACTAGCGGGGGGGCGAATGAGCAGTTCTTC.

The rearrangement links TRBV20-1 to TRBJ2-5; D remains unclear. Germline CDR1 reads DFQATT; CDR2 reads SNEGSKA (reference sequence). This CDR3 is built from 14 residues. Trimming stripped 4 bases from V and 1 base from J, with 13 bases between. The CDR3: CSATRWYIQETQYF. The CDR3 DNA reads TGCAGTGCTACACGCTGGTACATCCAAGAGACCCAGTACTTC.